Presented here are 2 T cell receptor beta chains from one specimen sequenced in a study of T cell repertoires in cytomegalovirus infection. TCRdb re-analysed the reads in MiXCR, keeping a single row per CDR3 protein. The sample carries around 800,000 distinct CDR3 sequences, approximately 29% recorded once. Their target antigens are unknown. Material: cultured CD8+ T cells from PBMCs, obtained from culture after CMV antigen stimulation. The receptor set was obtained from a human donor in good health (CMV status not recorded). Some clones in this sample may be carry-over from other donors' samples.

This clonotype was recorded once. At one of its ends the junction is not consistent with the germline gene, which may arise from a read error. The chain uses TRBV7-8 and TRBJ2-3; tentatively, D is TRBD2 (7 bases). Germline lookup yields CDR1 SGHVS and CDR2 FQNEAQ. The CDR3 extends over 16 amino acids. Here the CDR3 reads CASNLGRGGGTDTQYF. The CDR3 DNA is TGTGCCAGCAACTTAGGGAGGGGGGGGGGTACAGATACGCAGTATTTT.

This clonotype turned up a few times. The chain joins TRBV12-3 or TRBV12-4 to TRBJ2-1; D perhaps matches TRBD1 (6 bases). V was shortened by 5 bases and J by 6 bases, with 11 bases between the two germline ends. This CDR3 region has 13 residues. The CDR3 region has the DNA TGTGCCAGCAGTCCCTCGACAGGCAATGAGCAGTTCTTC. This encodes CASSPSTGNEQFF.